One T cell receptor (beta chain) is described in this entry. The antigen remains unidentified. The ends lost 5 bases at V and 6 bases at J; junction bases unmatched: 11. Germline CDR1 reads MNHEY; CDR2 reads SVGAGI. This CDR3 is 15 amino acids long. Profiling relied on immunoSEQ multiplex PCR, and the TCRdb table lists in-frame clones only, not all of them. The sample consists of roughly 350,000 clones, more than 85% of them appearing once. The data are from a study of Ad26.COV2.S vaccination and SARS-CoV-2 variants. Study in general: Intramuscular Ad26.COV2.S at 5x10^10 or 1x10^11 viral particles. Study outcomes and limitations: Recipients given vaccine exceeded placebo recipients in spike-specific TCR breadth. Total T cell responses may have been underestimated by the TCR breadth and depth analyses. Reportedly, after vaccination the spike-specific CD8+ and CD4+ T cell responses displayed substantial breadth.

The sample's treatment: roughly 20 received Ad26.COV2.S at low or high dose, single or two shots; about 5 received placebo; per-sample allocation not given. Repertoires come from day 63 after the first vaccine or placebo injection. The source was peripheral blood, collected in a trial of Ad26.COV2.S vaccine versus placebo. The chain uses TRBV6-5 and TRBJ2-3; 7 bases line up with TRBD2. This clonotype originated in a person aged 18 to 65 who received the Ad26.COV2.S COVID-19 vaccine or a placebo. The CDR3 DNA sequence: TGTGCCAGCAGTACCCGCGGGGGAGAGGGCGATACGCAGTATTTT. Translated, it gives CASSTRGGEGDTQYF.